These T cell receptor beta chains were read from a single sample in a study of T cell changes during pregnancy in multiple sclerosis. Sequencing was performed with immunoSEQ multiplex PCR; in TCRdb, only in-frame clones are kept and a portion is missing. The sample includes 65,000 to 90,000 clones, about 89% of them seen just once. The material was PBMCs, obtained in the first trimester of pregnancy. Receptors originate from a female donor in good health, serving as a control in a pregnancy study. Some clones in this sample may be carry-over from other donors' samples. Each CDR3 is given with its conserved first and last residue. D genes are given only for firm matches. Clone sizes are given selectively: once, few, many, or a class where the clone is expanded.

>.|15|TRBJ1-3|.|TRBV6-5
TGTGCCGGCAGCCCCCTCAGGGGAGCTGGAAACACCATATATTTT
CAGSPLRGAGNTIYF
>.|14|TRBJ2-3|.|TRBV7-3
TGTGCCAGCAGCTTACAACAGGGCCCAGATACGCAGTATTTT
CASSLQQGPDTQYF
>.|15|TRBJ2-3|TRBD1|TRBV29-1
TGCAGCGTTGAATTTGGGACAGGGTCCTCAGATACGCAGTATTTT
CSVEFGTGSSDTQYF
>.|16|TRBJ2-7|.|TRBV5-1
TGCGCCAGCAGCGGTAGACCGGAAAATCCTAGGTACGAGCAGTACTTC
CASSGRPENPRYEQYF
>.|16|TRBJ1-4|TRBD1|TRBV5-1
TGCGCCAGCAGCGAATCGACGGGACAGGGGTATGAAAAACTGTTTTTT
CASSESTGQGYEKLFF
>few|16|TRBJ1-5|.|TRBV11-2
TGTGCCAGCAGCTCAAGGGCGGGGGAAAACAATCAGCCCCAGCATTTT
CASSSRAGENNQPQHF
>once|14|TRBJ2-3|TRBD1|TRBV28
TGTGCCGCCACGGGGACAGGGGGCGCGTATACGCAGTATTTT
CAATGTGGAYTQYF
>.|16|TRBJ1-2|.|TRBV5-4
TGTGCCAGCAGCTTGCCTGGGGCCAAGGTCAACTATGGCTACACCTTC
CASSLPGAKVNYGYTF
>.|15|TRBJ2-7|.|TRBV19
TGTGCCAGTAGTATGGGGGGGCTAAGCTCCTACGAGCAGTACTTC
CASSMGGLSSYEQYF
>.|13|TRBJ2-7|.|TRBV28
TGTGCCAGCAGTTTGAGAACTACGAAAGAGCAGTACTTC
CASSLRTTKEQYF
>.|15|TRBJ2-7|TRBD2|TRBV5-6
TGTGCCAGCAGCTTGGCTTGGGGGGGACGTGGGGAGCAGTACTTC
CASSLAWGGRGEQYF
>.|13|TRBJ1-2|.|TRBV6-6
TGTGCCAGCAGCCGAAGTGACAGGCTCGGCTACACCTTC
CASSRSDRLGYTF
>.|16|TRBJ2-5|TRBD2|TRBV6-4
TGTGCCAGCAGTGACTCGACTAGCGGGGGGGCCGAGACCCAGTACTTC
CASSDSTSGGAETQYF
>.|16|TRBJ1-6|.|TRBV19
TGTGCCAGTAGTATTTTCGCGGGACGGAGAAATTCACCCCTCCACTTT
CASSIFAGRRNSPLHF
>.|14|TRBJ2-7|TRBD2|TRBV2
TGTGCCAGCAGTGAAAGGCTAGCGGGGATCGAGCAGTACTTC
CASSERLAGIEQYF
>.|14|TRBJ2-6|.|TRBV29-1
TGCAGCGTGTCACCGGGGGCTGGGGCCAACGTCCTGACTTTC
CSVSPGAGANVLTF
>.|14|TRBJ2-3|.|TRBV28
TGTGCCACCACTGGCGGGATGGGCACAGATACGCAGTATTTT
CATTGGMGTDTQYF
>once|16|TRBJ2-1|.|TRBV6-5
TGTGCCAGCAGTTACCGTCTAGTGTCAGGGAACAATGAGCAGTTCTTC
CASSYRLVSGNNEQFF
>.|15|TRBJ2-7|.|TRBV13
TGTGCCAGCAGCTCCGCGCTGGGGCAAACCTACGAGCAGTACTTC
CASSSALGQTYEQYF
>.|15|TRBJ2-7|TRBD2|TRBV6-5
TGTGCCAGCAGCTCAGTAGCGGGGTCCTCCTACGAGCAGTACTTC
CASSSVAGSSYEQYF
>.|14|TRBJ1-5|.|TRBV5-6
TGTGCCAGCAGCTTTCAGGGGAGGGCTCAGCCCCAGCATTTT
CASSFQGRAQPQHF
>once|14|TRBJ2-3|.|TRBV7-3
TGTGCCAGCAGCTTAGCGAGCCTAGGAGATACGCAGTATTTT
CASSLASLGDTQYF
>.|16|TRBJ2-2|.|TRBV5-8
TGTGCCAGCAGTCGAGGACCCGGGGCAGGGGCCGGGGAGCTGTTTTTT
CASSRGPGAGAGELFF
>few|10|TRBJ1-5|.|TRBV28
TGTGCCAGCAGTTTTCGGCCCCAGCATTTT
CASSFRPQHF